Only a few counts were recorded for the clone carrying this TCR beta chain. This specimen comes from a study of T cells of healthy individuals. Each CDR3 protein is one row after TCRdb ran MiXCR on the 5' RACE reads. Of tens of thousands of distinct CDR3 sequences in the sample, around 16% were seen once. J gave up 5 bases and V 0 bases, and 5 bases lay outside the gene matches. The germline V gene has CDR1 DFQATT and CDR2 SNEGSKA (reference sequence). This CDR3 contains 15 residues. The chain carries TRBV20-1 and TRBJ2-3; 10 bases agree with TRBD2. The sequence was collected from a human donor in good health. The CDR3 loop is CSARDIAGGLDTQYF. The CDR3 nucleotides are TGCAGTGCTAGAGATATAGCGGGAGGTTTAGATACGCAGTATTTT.